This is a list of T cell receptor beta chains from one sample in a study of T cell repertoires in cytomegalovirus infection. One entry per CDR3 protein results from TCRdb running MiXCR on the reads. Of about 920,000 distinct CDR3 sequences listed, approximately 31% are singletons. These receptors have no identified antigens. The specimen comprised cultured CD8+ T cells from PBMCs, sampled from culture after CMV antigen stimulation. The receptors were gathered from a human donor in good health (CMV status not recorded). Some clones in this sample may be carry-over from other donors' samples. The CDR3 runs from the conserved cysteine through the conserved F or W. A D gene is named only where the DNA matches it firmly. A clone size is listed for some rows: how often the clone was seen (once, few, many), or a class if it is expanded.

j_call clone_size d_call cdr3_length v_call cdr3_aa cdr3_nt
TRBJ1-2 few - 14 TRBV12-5 CASAIRDMIYGYTF TGTGCTAGTGCTATTAGGGACATGATCTATGGCTACACCTTC
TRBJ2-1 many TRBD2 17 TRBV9 CASSFRTSGGSYNEQFF TGTGCCAGCAGCTTCCGGACTAGCGGGGGGTCCTACAATGAGCAGTTCTTC
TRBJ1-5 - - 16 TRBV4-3 CASSQDPSGNVGPQHF TGCGCCAGCAGCCAAGACCCCAGTGGGAACGTGGGGCCCCAGCATTTT
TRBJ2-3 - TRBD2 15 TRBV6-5 CASSYFSGGTDTQYF TGTGCCAGCAGTTACTTCAGCGGGGGGACAGATACGCAGTATTTT
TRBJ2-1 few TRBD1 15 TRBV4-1 CASSQRTGLGNEQFF TGCGCCAGCAGCCAAAGGACAGGTCTCGGAAATGAGCAGTTCTTC
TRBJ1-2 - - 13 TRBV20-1 CSARGGRDEGYTF TGCAGTGCTAGAGGGGGCAGGGATGAGGGCTACACCTTC
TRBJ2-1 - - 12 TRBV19 CASRMGHNEQFF TGTGCCAGTAGAATGGGTCACAATGAGCAGTTCTTC
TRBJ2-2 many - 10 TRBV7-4 CATPTGELFF TGTGCCACCCCTACCGGGGAGCTGTTTTTT
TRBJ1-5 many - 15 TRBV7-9 CASSLGGTPNQPQHF TGTGCCAGCAGCTTAGGAGGTACCCCCAATCAGCCCCAGCATTTT
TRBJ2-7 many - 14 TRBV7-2 CASSLSQKPYEQYF TGTGCCAGCAGCTTATCACAAAAACCCTACGAGCAGTACTTC
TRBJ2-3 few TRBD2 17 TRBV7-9 CASSRGGGGYYGDTQYF TGTGCCAGCAGCCGCGGAGGCGGGGGTTACTACGGGGATACGCAGTATTTT
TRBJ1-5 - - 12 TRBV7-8 CASSFYPQPQHF TGTGCCAGCAGCTTTTACCCTCAGCCCCAGCATTTT
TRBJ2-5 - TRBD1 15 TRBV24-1 CATSDAGTGGETQYF TGTGCCACCAGTGATGCCGGGACAGGGGGAGAGACCCAGTACTTC
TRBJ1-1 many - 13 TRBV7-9 CASIEDRNTEAFF TGTGCCAGCATCGAGGACAGGAACACTGAAGCTTTCTTT
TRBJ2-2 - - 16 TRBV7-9 CASSLGWHTNTGELFF TGTGCCAGCAGCTTAGGGTGGCACACGAACACCGGGGAGCTGTTTTTT
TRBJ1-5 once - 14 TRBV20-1 CSASEGYSNQPKHF TGCAGTGCTAGCGAAGGGTATAGCAATCAGCCCAAGCATTTT
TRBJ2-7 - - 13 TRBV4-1 CASSQTDSYEQYF TGCGCCAGCAGCCAAACTGATTCCTACGAGCAGTACTTC
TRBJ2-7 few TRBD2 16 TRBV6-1 CASSSALAGETYEQYF TGTGCCAGCAGTTCCGCACTAGCGGGGGAGACCTACGAGCAGTACTTC
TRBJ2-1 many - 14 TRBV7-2 CASSPGSNFNEQFF TGTGCCAGCAGCCCCGGGTCGAACTTCAATGAGCAGTTCTTC
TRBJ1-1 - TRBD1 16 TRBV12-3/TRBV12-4 CASSPTGGGRNTEAFF TGTGCCAGCAGCCCCACAGGGGGCGGTCGGAACACTGAAGCTTTCTTT
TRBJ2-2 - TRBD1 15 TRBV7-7 CASSLRGTDTGELFF TGTGCTAGCAGCTTACGTGGGACAGATACCGGGGAGCTGTTTTTT
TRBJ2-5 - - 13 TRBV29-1 CSVEGVRGETQYF TGCAGCGTTGAAGGGGTCCGCGGAGAGACCCAGTACTTC
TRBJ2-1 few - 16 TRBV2 CASRDMGSDSMAEQFF TGTGCCAGCAGGGATATGGGAAGCGATAGTATGGCTGAGCAGTTCTTC
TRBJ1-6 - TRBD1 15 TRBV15 CATSRERGRDSPLHF TGTGCCACCAGCAGAGAGAGGGGGCGGGATTCACCCCTCCACTTT